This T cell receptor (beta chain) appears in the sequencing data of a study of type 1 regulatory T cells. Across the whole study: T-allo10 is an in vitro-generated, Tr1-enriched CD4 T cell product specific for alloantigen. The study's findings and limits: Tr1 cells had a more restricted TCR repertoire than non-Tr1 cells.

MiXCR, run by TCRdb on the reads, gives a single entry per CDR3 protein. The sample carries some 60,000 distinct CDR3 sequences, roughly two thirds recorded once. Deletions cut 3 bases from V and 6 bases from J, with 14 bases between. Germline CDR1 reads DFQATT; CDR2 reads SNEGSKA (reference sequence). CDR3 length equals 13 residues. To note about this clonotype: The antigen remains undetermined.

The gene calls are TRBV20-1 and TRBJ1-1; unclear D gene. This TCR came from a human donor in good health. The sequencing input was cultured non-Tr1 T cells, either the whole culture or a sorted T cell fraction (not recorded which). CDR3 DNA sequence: TGCAGTGCTAGTACAGACGCCATCTCTGAAGCTTTCTTT. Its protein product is CSASTDAISEAFF.